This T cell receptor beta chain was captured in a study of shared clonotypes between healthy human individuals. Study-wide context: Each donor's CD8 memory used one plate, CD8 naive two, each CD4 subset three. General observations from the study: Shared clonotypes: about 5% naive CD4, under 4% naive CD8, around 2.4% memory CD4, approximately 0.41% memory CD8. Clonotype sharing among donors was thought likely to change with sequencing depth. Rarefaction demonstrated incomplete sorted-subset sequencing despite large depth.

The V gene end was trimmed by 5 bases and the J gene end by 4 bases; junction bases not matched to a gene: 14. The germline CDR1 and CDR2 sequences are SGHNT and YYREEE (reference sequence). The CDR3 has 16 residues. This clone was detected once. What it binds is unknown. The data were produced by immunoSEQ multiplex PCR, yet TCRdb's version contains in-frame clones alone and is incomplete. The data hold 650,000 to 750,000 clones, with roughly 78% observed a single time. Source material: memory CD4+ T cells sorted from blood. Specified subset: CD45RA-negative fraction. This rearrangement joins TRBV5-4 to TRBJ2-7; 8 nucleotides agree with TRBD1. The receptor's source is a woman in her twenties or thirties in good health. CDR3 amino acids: CASRPSEGQVGYEQYF. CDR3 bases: TGTGCCAGCAGACCCAGTGAGGGACAGGTCGGGTACGAGCAGTACTTC.